The entry below gives a single TCR beta chain sequence along with its context. The antigen is undetermined. The CDR3 loop spans 16 amino acids. From germline, CDR1 is SGHTA and CDR2 FQGTGA. Losses at the gene ends were 1 base for V and 7 bases for J; bases not matched to a gene: 12. The sample belongs to a study of post-analysis software for immune sequencing data. Study results and caveats: Controls significantly exceeded multiple sclerosis patients in normalized Chao1 diversity. Patients used several TRBV segments, including TRBV5-6, TRBV5-1 and TRBV20-1, more often than controls.

The TCR beta cDNA libraries contained unique molecular identifiers. TCRdb called the PCR reads again in MiXCR, with one record for every CDR3 protein. The repertoire holds about 810,000 distinct CDR3 sequences, with approximately 53% as singletons. This receptor was identified in a girl between 5 and 17 years old with multiple sclerosis. Material: blood. The rearrangement uses TRBV7-3 and TRBJ2-7; 8 nucleotides agree with TRBD1. The CDR3 region has the DNA TGTGCCAGCAGCTTAAACGGACAGGGATCTTACAATGAGCAGTACTTC. It yields the protein CASSLNGQGSYNEQYF.